The text below deals with one TCR beta chain. Its antigen is unknown. The entry originates in a study of lymphopenia after photon versus proton radiotherapy. Germline loops: CDR1 MNHEY, CDR2 SVGAGI. This CDR3 is 15 amino acids long. V dropped 6 bases and J dropped 2 bases, with 14 bases sitting between them. The data were produced by immunoSEQ multiplex PCR, yet TCRdb's version contains in-frame clones alone and is incomplete. This sample has about 30,000 clones, with 94% found just once. Overall study findings and caveats: Under photons, naive T cells and diversity fell while effector/memory populations rose. Better survival with proton therapy was suggested as possible, not demonstrated.

The TCR comes from a woman between 45 and 65 years old with cholangiocarcinoma. This chain connects TRBV6-5 to TRBJ1-5; a weak D match, TRBD1 (6 bases). The material was peripheral blood, obtained from a patient treated with photon-based radiotherapy. The CDR3 is CASSPQGFGNQPQHF. CDR3 in DNA: TGTGCCAGCAGCCCCCAGGGGTTCGGCAATCAGCCCCAGCATTTT.